This TCR beta chain emerged from a study of T cells in Graves' hyperthyroidism and ophthalmopathy (dated by TCRdb to between 2018 and 2020). Notes on the research overall: Peripheral blood samples were taken at the time of initial diagnosis, prior to any treatment. Prospective prediction of ophthalmopathy was tested in an independent validation cohort consisting of under 20 hyperthyroidism patients and some 15 patients who later progressed to ophthalmopathy. TCR Vbeta CDR3 sequencing of roughly 140 peripheral blood samples (about 45 ophthalmopathy, under 80 hyperthyroidism and some 17 progressor patients) is reported in the paper. In six Graves' hyperthyroidism patients, the study also compared T-cell repertoires from thyroid tissue with T-cell repertoires from blood. The 100 or so discovery patients were randomly divided into training and test sets at a 7:3 ratio. TCR V-J signatures able to tell the groups apart were searched for in a discovery cohort of approximately 95 patients, of whom 40 to 45 had Graves' ophthalmopathy and roughly 58 had stable Graves' hyperthyroidism. Once sampling was done, hyperthyroidism patients were given methimazole at a starting dose of 30 mg daily, whereas ophthalmopathy patients were given high-dose intravenous methylprednisolone.

Stable Graves' hyperthyroidism was defined as no progression to ophthalmopathy during 18 months of follow-up. The hyperthyroidism patients were between 18 and 65 years old and newly diagnosed, with a disease duration of less than 2 months. Any patient with an uncontrolled infection, another autoimmune disease, pregnancy or lactation was excluded. Diagnoses were based on clinical symptoms, serum thyroxine and TRAb, thyroid ultrasound and orbital computed tomography. PBMCs were separated from roughly 10 ml of fresh peripheral blood using Ficoll-Paque density gradient centrifugation. Trizol reagent was used to extract total RNA, and RNA quality was then checked on an Agilent 2100 Bioanalyzer. Based on the germline V gene, the CDR1 and CDR2 sequences are SQVTM and ANQGSEA. Reading from cysteine to phenylalanine, the CDR3 counts 13 amino acids. Only the CDR3 DNA is retained, 39 bases long and in frame from the first base. V is shortened by 4 bases, J by 1 base, and the region joining them spans 10 bases.

At least ten counts were recorded for this clonotype. The specificity of this receptor is unknown. No base qualities exist here, and no much larger clone lies one base off it. What the research found in general, with its limitations: In validation, progression to ophthalmopathy was predicted by the model with 70% to 71% sensitivity and under 85% specificity, a median of approximately 7.1 months before onset. Sample size was not statistically predetermined, and blinding of investigators to group allocation was not performed. A 13 V-J signature model separated ophthalmopathy from stable hyperthyroidism, with roughly 88% sensitivity and roughly 82% specificity in cross-validation and 80%/75% in testing. Most expanded thyroid clonotypes (frequency above 0.001) were also detected in blood, suggesting blood repertoires may reflect thyroid immune responses.

The TCR beta CDR3 regions were amplified from RNA transcripts. The TCR CDR3 was subjected to a first round of RT-PCR using the HTBI primer set and the Qiagen OneStep RT-PCR kit. Libraries were constructed in a second round of multiplex PCR, after which size selection and purification were carried out. Sequencing of the libraries was done on an Illumina HiSeq2000 using paired-end 100 bp reads. Regarding the original processing steps: SOAPnuke was used to process the raw data, with reads discarded if the reads contained adapters or uncalled bases, had a mean Phred below 15, or lacked an exact constant-primer or identifier match. High-quality paired reads were merged using COPE v1.2.5, and each unique nucleotide sequence was defined as a clonotype. Clonotypes were aligned to IMGT TRBV, TRBD and TRBJ reference segments using MiTCR v1.1. Only V-J combinations with frequency above 0.0001, covering about 99% of repertoires, were analysed. The TCS score was defined as the ratio of F50 (clonal expansion) to E x V (chaos), calculated using BLOSUM62-based TCRdist between CDR3 peptides within each V-J. Welch's t-statistics and random forest reduced roughly 540 V-J features to 13, which were used in a naive Bayes classifier (R e1071). Thyroid-blood repertoire similarity was quantified with the Morisita-Horn index. TCRdb handled the public reads itself, with Q25 trimming in fastp and clone calling in MiXCR, and kept productive beta chains. Each entry merges the rows of one CDR3 protein and shows their most common DNA and genes. These V and J calls are TCRdb output, not the study's own analysis. This sample comprises over 700,000 distinct CDR3 sequences, about 35% of them detected only once. The ten biggest clones cover less than 40% of the sample.

Sequencing was carried out using blood. The chain joins TRBV29-1 to TRBJ2-5; a confident D gene designation cannot be given. The receptor was derived from a middle-aged woman with Graves' hyperthyroidism. The CDR3: CSVGATAQETQYF. The base sequence is TGCAGCGTTGGAGCGACCGCCCAAGAGACCCAGTACTTC.